This T cell receptor (beta chain) was identified in a study of low-dose radiotherapy and immunotherapy resistance in tumors. Across the whole study: Each fraction for Cohort 1 was 0.5 Gy, given every 2 weeks, and the total came to 6.5 Gy.

Time point defined: before trial treatment. Donors received nivolumab, ipilimumab, aspirin, low-dose cyclophosphamide and low-dose radiotherapy. This clonotype was seen more than once but under ten times. Trimming left V 1 base short and J 6 bases short, with 14 bases between. Germline CDR1 reads SGHRS; CDR2 reads YFSETQ. This CDR3 has 14 residues. Primers used for first-strand cDNA, a TRAV- and TRBV-specific set, covered both alpha and beta chains. Both a constant-region primer and a V-primer adapter served to amplify TCRs across approximately 19 PCR cycles. TCRdb reprocessed the reads with MiXCR, giving one entry per CDR3 protein. Of 65,000 to 90,000 distinct CDR3 sequences listed, 15% to 20% are singletons.

This chain joins TRBV5-1 and TRBJ2-7, with D unclear. The clonotype was recovered from a male donor with prostate cancer. The sequenced sample was PBMCs, obtained before treatment. In DNA, the CDR3 is TGCGCCAGCAGCTTGCCTGAAGTACAAGCCGAGCAGTACTTC. It is translated as CASSLPEVQAEQYF. Variable domain in full (rest from reference TRBV5-1 and TRBJ2-7): KAGVTQTPRYLIKTRGQQVTLSCSPISGHRSVSWYQQTPGQGLQFLFEYFSETQRNKGNFPGRFSGRQFSNSRSEMNVSTLELGDSALYLCASSLPEVQAEQYFGPGTRLTVT.